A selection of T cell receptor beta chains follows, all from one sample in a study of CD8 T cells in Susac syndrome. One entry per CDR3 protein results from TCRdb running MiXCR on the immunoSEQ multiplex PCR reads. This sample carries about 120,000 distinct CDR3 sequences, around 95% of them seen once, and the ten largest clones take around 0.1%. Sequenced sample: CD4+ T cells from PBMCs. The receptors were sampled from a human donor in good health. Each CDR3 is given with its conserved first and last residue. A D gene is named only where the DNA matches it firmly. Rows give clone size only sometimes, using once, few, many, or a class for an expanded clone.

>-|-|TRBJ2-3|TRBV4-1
CASSQEPAGLLSADTQYF
TGCGCCAGCAGCCAAGAACCAGCGGGTCTGCTCTCGGCGGATACGCAGTATTTT
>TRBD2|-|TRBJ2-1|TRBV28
CASSLTIAGYYNEQFF
TGTGCCAGCAGTCTTACCATAGCGGGGTACTACAATGAGCAGTTCTTC
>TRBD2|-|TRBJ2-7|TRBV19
CASSSGLATSYEQYF
TGTGCCAGTAGTTCCGGACTAGCCACCTCCTACGAGCAGTACTTC
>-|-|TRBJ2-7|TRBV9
CASSVAPRGTYEQYF
TGTGCCAGCAGCGTAGCCCCCAGGGGTACCTACGAGCAGTACTTC
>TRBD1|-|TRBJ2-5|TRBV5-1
CASSLAPGQAFETQYF
TGCGCCAGCAGCTTGGCCCCGGGACAGGCTTTTGAGACCCAGTACTTC
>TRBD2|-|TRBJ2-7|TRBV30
CAWSPSGSLYEQYF
TGTGCCTGGAGCCCTAGCGGGAGTCTATACGAGCAGTACTTC
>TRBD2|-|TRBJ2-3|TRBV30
CAWSALAGGTDTQYF
TGTGCCTGGAGCGCACTAGCGGGAGGGACAGATACGCAGTATTTT
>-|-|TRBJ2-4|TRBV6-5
CASRFSSVANIQYF
TGTGCCAGCAGGTTCTCTAGCGTAGCGAACATTCAGTACTTC
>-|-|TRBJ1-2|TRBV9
CASSVETVSNYGYTF
TGTGCCAGCAGCGTAGAGACAGTTTCTAACTATGGCTACACCTTC
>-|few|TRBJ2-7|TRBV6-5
CARRQFREQYF
TGTGCTAGGAGACAGTTCCGCGAGCAGTACTTC
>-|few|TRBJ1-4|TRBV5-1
CASSLGRGNEKLFF
TGCGCCAGCAGCTTGGGTAGGGGTAATGAAAAACTGTTTTTT
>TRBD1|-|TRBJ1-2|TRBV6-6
CASSSAGEGAYGYTF
TGTGCCAGCAGTTCCGCGGGTGAGGGGGCATATGGCTACACCTTC
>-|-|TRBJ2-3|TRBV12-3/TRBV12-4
CASSGGLRTDTQYF
TGTGCCAGCAGTGGGGGGTTACGCACAGATACGCAGTATTTT
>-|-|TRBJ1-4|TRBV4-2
CASSQGGQPNEKLFF
TGTGCCAGCAGCCAAGGAGGACAGCCGAATGAAAAACTGTTTTTT
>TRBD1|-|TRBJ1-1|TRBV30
CAWSSGTGATEAFF
TGTGCCTGGAGTTCCGGGACAGGGGCCACTGAAGCTTTCTTT
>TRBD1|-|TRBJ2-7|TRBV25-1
CASRDRGEQYF
TGTGCCAGCAGGGACAGGGGCGAGCAGTACTTC
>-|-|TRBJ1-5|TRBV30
CAWSQGMVDNQPQHF
TGTGCCTGGAGTCAAGGGATGGTTGACAATCAGCCCCAGCATTTT
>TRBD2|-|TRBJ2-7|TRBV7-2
CASSSAGTSGYEQYF
TGTGCCAGCAGCTCGGCCGGGACTAGCGGCTACGAGCAGTACTTC
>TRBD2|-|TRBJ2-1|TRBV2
CASNKLAGVLDEQFF
TGTGCCAGTAACAAACTAGCGGGAGTTCTAGATGAGCAGTTCTTC
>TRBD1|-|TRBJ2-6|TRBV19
CASSDHLGTALSSGANVLTF
TGTGCCAGTAGCGATCACCTCGGGACAGCGTTAAGCTCTGGGGCCAACGTCCTGACTTTC
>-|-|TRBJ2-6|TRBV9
CASSALGLSGANVLTF
TGTGCCAGCAGCGCCTTAGGGCTTTCTGGGGCCAACGTCCTGACTTTC
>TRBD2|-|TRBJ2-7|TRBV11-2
CASSLGTSGSYEQYF
TGTGCCAGCAGCTTAGGGACTAGCGGTTCCTACGAGCAGTACTTC